The entry that follows covers one T cell receptor (beta chain) sequence. The antigen is unknown. The germline V gene encodes CDR1 DFQATT and CDR2 SNEGSKA (reference sequence). Trimming shortened V by 6 bases and J by 4 bases, and 22 bases separated the two germline ends. The CDR3 spans 16 residues. Using its own MiXCR run on the 5' RACE reads, TCRdb lists one record per CDR3 protein. The table includes 500,000 to 550,000 distinct CDR3 sequences, roughly 13% detected once. This sample is part of a study of CD8 T cells in ankylosing spondylitis. Overall study findings and caveats: Disease-linked clones bore a CD8+ phenotype, appearing relatively rarely in peripheral blood. Several highly homologous variants made up a TCR beta motif, and this motif appeared characteristic of ankylosing spondylitis blood.

The TCR comes from a male donor with ankylosing spondylitis. The chain has TRBV20-1 and TRBJ2-1; D uncertain. Material for sequencing was blood, either unsorted or a sorted T cell fraction (not recorded which). The CDR3 protein is CSAEGPIRGAYNEQFF. CDR3 nucleotide sequence: TGCAGTGCCGAAGGACCCATCAGAGGAGCTTACAATGAGCAGTTCTTC.